These 24 T cell receptor beta chains were sequenced from one sample in a study of blood T cells in healthy people across ages (dated by TCRdb to between 2015 and 2016). Libraries were made using 5' RACE. The data were produced on an Illumina HiSeq 2500. A second PCR of roughly 7 to 11 cycles was run with a J-beta primer mix and a sample-barcoded 5' primer. The public reads were quality trimmed at Q25 with fastp and then assembled into clones with MiXCR by TCRdb, keeping productive beta chains. CDR3 protein duplicates are merged, each entry listing the most common genes and DNA. Recorded for this sample are about 1.5 million distinct CDR3 sequences; roughly two fifths of them occurred a single time. The top ten clones comprise 4% of the sample. Input material: blood. These receptor sequences come from a woman in her late teens or twenties in good health.

Only a few counts were recorded for this clonotype. The genes are TRBV29-1 and TRBJ2-5; TRBD2 agrees at 7 bases. Germline CDR1 SQVTM, CDR2 ANQGSEA. CDR3 length: 13 residues. Germline trimming cut 4 bases from V and 11 bases from J; bases unmatched to any gene: 13. CDR3 in amino acids: CSVVLLGEGEQYF. The CDR3 nucleotides read TGCAGCGTTGTACTCCTTGGGGAGGGAGAGCAGTACTTC.

The chain has TRBV29-1 and TRBJ2-3, with D possibly being TRBD1 or TRBD2 (5 bases each). This CDR3 comprises 13 residues. In germline, CDR1 is SQVTM, CDR2 ANQGSEA. Trimming took 8 bases from V and 5 from J, leaving 17 bases between them. The CDR3 DNA sequence: TGCAGCCTGGAGGCAGGGATGGGAGATACGCAGTATTTT. This encodes CSLEAGMGDTQYF.

The chain is built from TRBV20-1 and TRBJ2-2; D not resolved. There are 12 residues in the CDR3. Germline V gene sequence: CDR1 DFQATT, CDR2 SNEGSKA (reference sequence). V shed 5 bases and J shed 5 bases, with 9 bases lying between them. The CDR3 reads CSAVWDTGELFF. Here the CDR3 DNA reads TGCAGTGCTGTGTGGGATACCGGGGAGCTGTTTTTT.

V and J are TRBV7-9 and TRBJ2-6; D is unresolved. V lost 7 bases, J lost 4 bases, and 14 bases lay in between. The CDR3 covers 15 residues. In germline, CDR1 is SEHNR, CDR2 FQNEAQ (reference sequence). The CDR3 DNA reads TGTGCCAGCACCAAGTCCGAGGCCGGGGCCAACGTCCTGACTTTC. It is translated as CASTKSEAGANVLTF.

There are a few counts of this clonotype. The chain is built from TRBV7-2 and TRBJ2-5; perhaps TRBD1 as D (5 bases). Per the germline V gene, CDR1 is SGHTA and CDR2 is FQGNSA. V gave up 5 bases and J gave up 1 base, with 11 bases separating them. This CDR3 region has 14 residues. Here the CDR3 reads CASSADRIQETQYF. As DNA, the CDR3 is TGTGCCAGCAGCGCCGACAGAATCCAAGAGACCCAGTACTTC. The variable domain in full, completed from reference TRBV7-2 and TRBJ2-5, reads GAGVSQSPSNKVTEKGKDVELRCDPISGHTALYWYRQSLGQGLEFLIYFQGNSAPDKSGLPSDRFSAERTGGSVSTLTIQRTQQEDSAVYLCASSADRIQETQYFGPGTRLLVL.

CDR3 nucleotide sequence: TGCAGTGCGGCAGGCCCACGAGGGTACGAGCAGTACTTC. Protein: CSAAGPRGYEQYF. This rearrangement joins TRBV20-1 to TRBJ2-7, with a tentative D call TRBD2 (5 bases). Germline V gives CDR1 DFQATT, CDR2 SNEGSKA (reference sequence). V shed 6 bases and J shed 4 bases, with 16 bases lying between them. CDR3 size: 13 residues.

Regarding this clonotype: A read error is possible here, since a much larger clone lies one base away. The rearrangement links TRBV6-2 or TRBV6-3 to TRBJ2-1; 7 bases agree with TRBD1. The closer fit of TRBJ2-7 to the DNA end suggests the J call may be wrong. The CDR3 has 14 amino acids. Germline CDR1 MNHEY, CDR2 SVGEGT. CDR3 residues: CASGFGDSSEEQYF. The CDR3 DNA reads as TGTGCCAGCGGTTTCGGGGACAGTTCGGAAGAGCAGTACTTC.

The chain has TRBV29-1 and TRBJ2-7, with D possibly TRBD2 on 5 matching bases. The J call is uncertain, as TRBJ2-5 better fits the DNA end. The germline gives CDR1 SQVTM, CDR2 ANQGSEA. The CDR3 contains 12 residues. The CDR3 region has the DNA TGCAGCGCCTCCAGCGGAAGGGAGACCCAGTACTTC. Translated: CSASSGRETQYF.

This clonotype was seen only a few times. CDR3 protein: CASSPYQLAGGLNEQFF. In DNA form, the CDR3 reads TGTGCCAGCAGCCCCTACCAACTAGCGGGAGGGTTAAATGAGCAGTTCTTC. V usage is TRBV6-5 and J usage is TRBJ2-1; TRBD2 matches 13 bases. The CDR3 covers 17 residues. From germline, CDR1 is MNHEY and CDR2 SVGAGI. After removal of 6 bases from V and 7 bases from J, the junction contained 12 bases not matched to a gene.

This chain uses TRBV29-1 with TRBJ1-2; D might be TRBD1 (5 bases). Germline lookup yields CDR1 SQVTM and CDR2 ANQGSEA. The CDR3 totals 13 residues. Trimming removed 6 bases at V and 3 bases at J, with 14 bases between. In DNA form, the CDR3 reads TGCAGCGTGGACCGGGACGGGGACTATGGCTACACCTTC. Its protein is CSVDRDGDYGYTF. Full variable domain (missing parts from reference TRBV29-1 and TRBJ1-2): SAVISQKPSRDICQRGTSLTIQCQVDSQVTMMFWYRQQPGQSLTLIATANQGSEATYESGFVIDKFPISRPNLTFSTLTVSNMSPEDSSIYLCSVDRDGDYGYTFGSGTRLTVV.

This clonotype was picked up a small number of times. The chain couples TRBV2 to TRBJ1-2; 7 bases are shared with TRBD1. The CDR3 totals 15 residues. Germline lookup yields CDR1 SNHLY and CDR2 FYNNEI. CDR3 DNA: TGTGGACCTCAGGGACAGAACGAGGCCAACTATGGCTACACCTTC. Translating gives CGPQGQNEANYGYTF.

Note on this clonotype: This may be a read error: a much more frequent sequence differs by one nucleotide. The rearrangement uses TRBV27 and TRBJ2-1, with D perhaps being TRBD1 or TRBD2 (7 bases each). The closer fit of TRBJ2-7 to the DNA end suggests the J call may be wrong. Per the germline V gene, CDR1 is MNHEY and CDR2 is SMNVEV (reference sequence). This CDR3 has 14 amino acids. The CDR3 reads CASSLTGDYNEQYF. The CDR3 bases are TGTGCCAGCAGTTTAACAGGGGACTACAATGAGCAGTACTTC.

The chain couples TRBV14 to TRBJ1-1, with 8 bases aligning to TRBD1. Germline CDR1 and CDR2: SGHDN and FVKESK. CDR3 size: 13 residues. V shed 5 bases, J shed 4 bases, and the junction held 3 bases outside the gene matches. CDR3 in amino acids: CASSTQGVTEAFF. CDR3 nucleotides: TGTGCCAGCAGCACACAGGGGGTCACTGAAGCTTTCTTT.

The chain employs TRBV24-1 and TRBJ2-7; D is possibly TRBD2 (5 bases). Trimming took 9 bases from V and 2 from J, leaving 13 bases between them. Germline CDR1 reads KGHDR; CDR2 reads SFDVKD. The CDR3 length is 13 residues. DNA for the CDR3: TGTGCCACCGGAGACGGGAAAACCTACGAGCAGTACTTC. It is translated as CATGDGKTYEQYF.

This clonotype occurred a few times. This rearrangement joins TRBV9 to TRBJ2-1; 9 nucleotides match TRBD2. J gave up 4 bases and V 0 bases, and 2 bases lay outside the gene matches. Germline CDR1 SGDLS, CDR2 YYNGEE. The length of the CDR3 is 15 residues. CDR3 amino acids: CASSVDLAGYNEQFF. CDR3 sequence (DNA): TGTGCCAGCAGCGTAGATCTAGCGGGATACAATGAGCAGTTCTTC.

Concerning this clonotype: At one boundary the junction diverges from the germline segment, which might be a read error. This sequence joins TRBV2 and TRBJ2-1; 10 bases are shared with TRBD2. Germline V gene lookup returns CDR1 SNHLY and CDR2 FYNNEI. The CDR3 covers 16 residues. The CDR3 protein is CASSQKEAGGDKEQFF. The CDR3 DNA is TGTGCCAGCAGTCAAAAGGAAGCGGGAGGGGACAAGGAGCAGTTTTTC. The full variable domain, with the rest looked up from reference TRBV2 and TRBJ2-1, is EPEVTQTPSHQVTQMGQEVILRCVPISNHLYFYWYRQILGQKVEFLVSFYNNEISEKSEIFDDQFSVERPDGSNFTLKIRSTKLEDSAMYFCASSQKEAGGDKEQFFGPGTRLTVL.

This clonotype showed up just a few times. The gene calls are TRBV11-2 and TRBJ2-1; 10 bases map to TRBD2. Trimming cost V 0 bases and J 7 bases; bases outside gene matches: 12. The CDR3 sequence is 18 residues long. CDR1 SGHAT and CDR2 FQNNGV come from the germline V gene. In DNA form, the CDR3 reads TGTGCCAGCAGCTTAGAGGCTAGCGGGGGCCTCGGATGGAATGAGCAGTTCTTC. Translation gives CASSLEASGGLGWNEQFF.

This clonotype was counted only a few times. Germline and junction disagree at one end, which may indicate a read error. V is TRBV14 and J is TRBJ2-4, with TRBD2 matching over 7 bases. The CDR3 is 18 residues long. Per germline, CDR1 SGHDN and CDR2 FVKESK. The CDR3 bases are TGTGCCAGCAGTCAAGCAGGGCGGGAGTTCCAAGCCAAAAACATTCAGTACTTC. It translates to CASSQAGREFQAKNIQYF. Supplemented by reference TRBV14 and TRBJ2-4, the full variable domain reads EAGVTQFPSHSVIEKGQTVTLRCDPISGHDNLYWYRRVMGKEIKFLLHFVKESKQDESGMPNNRFLAERTGGTYSTLKVQPAELEDSGVYFCASSQAGREFQAKNIQYFGAGTRLSVL.

The chain combines TRBV18 with TRBJ2-7; 7 bases are a match to TRBD2. Germline assignment: CDR1 KGHSH and CDR2 LQKENI. CDR3 size: 14 residues. After removal of 6 bases from V and 7 bases from J, the junction contained 12 bases not matched to a gene. Written as DNA, the CDR3 is TGTGCCAGCTCTATAGGTGCGGGAGAGAAAGAGCAGTACTTC. Translated, it gives CASSIGAGEKEQYF.

This clonotype has just a few counts. V is TRBV10-3 and J is TRBJ2-3, with D perhaps matching TRBD1 (5 bases). The CDR3 is 13 amino acids. Germline CDR1 ENHRY, CDR2 SYGVKD. Between the trimmed V and J ends, which lost 3 bases and 3 bases, there was a span of 7 bases. CDR3 amino acids: CAISDTGTDTQYF. The CDR3 coding sequence is TGTGCCATCAGTGATACAGGAACAGATACGCAGTATTTT.

This clonotype was recorded a few times. The chain has TRBV12-3 or TRBV12-4 and TRBJ1-1; 9 bases match TRBD1. The CDR3 is made up of 14 amino acids. V dropped 4 bases and J dropped 5; count of bases not matched to a gene: 5. CDR3 region: CASSYHRGRTEAFF. The CDR3, as DNA: TGTGCCAGCAGTTACCACAGGGGGCGGACTGAAGCTTTCTTT.

V is TRBV29-1 and J is TRBJ2-3; TRBD1 aligns across 10 bases. After removal of 6 bases from V and 6 bases from J, the junction contained 3 bases not matched to a gene. Germline lookup yields CDR1 SQVTM and CDR2 ANQGSEA. This CDR3 is 12 amino acids long. CDR3 loop: CSVRQGADTQYF. DNA of the CDR3: TGCAGCGTACGACAGGGGGCGGATACGCAGTATTTT.

This clonotype showed up just a few times. CDR3 protein: CASSLTRGYTDTQYF. The CDR3 region has the DNA TGTGCCAGCAGCTTGACGCGTGGGTACACAGATACGCAGTATTTT. V and J are TRBV21-1 and TRBJ2-3. TRBV21-1 is a listed pseudogene. CDR3 length: 15 amino acids.

The chain uses TRBV6-5 and TRBJ2-1; 7 nucleotides agree with TRBD2. Germline values: CDR1 MNHEY, CDR2 SVGAGI. There are 11 residues in the CDR3. The J segment lost 15 bases and the V segment lost 2 bases, leaving 4 bases of the junction unmatched. The CDR3 DNA reads as TGTGCCAGCAGTTACGGCGGCGGGGGGTTCTTC. The encoded protein is CASSYGGGGFF.